This T cell receptor beta chain was sequenced for a study of T cell repertoires in cytomegalovirus infection. Study in general: From public TCR beta signatures came an indication of both CMV infection and matching HLA type.

Germline V gene sequence: CDR1 SGHTA, CDR2 FQGNSA. J gave up 5 bases and V 6 bases, and 13 bases lay outside the gene matches. This CDR3 region has 17 residues. General study points: HLA-C-restricted CMV clonotypes gave the most frequent clonotype in two of eight donors. Cumulative frequency of public TCR beta families picked out carriers of CMV plus the relevant HLA.

Each CDR3 protein gets one entry after TCRdb re-called the reads with MiXCR. The table includes 250,000 to 300,000 distinct CDR3 sequences, approximately 15% detected once. This clonotype was seen at least ten times. Its target is unknown. Sequencing input: PBMCs. The chain recombines TRBV7-2 with TRBJ1-4, with TRBD1 identical over 9 bases. The sequence came from a human donor in good health (CMV status not recorded). Some clones in this sample may be carry-over from other donors' samples. This chain's CDR3 is CASRPTGGPPLNEKLFF. CDR3 nucleotides: TGTGCCAGCAGACCTACAGGGGGCCCCCCTCTCAATGAAAAACTGTTTTTT.